What follows are 28 T cell receptor beta chains derived from one specimen sequenced in a study of breast tumors, draining lymph nodes, adjacent tissues. TCRdb fed the multiplex PCR reads into MiXCR, producing one record per CDR3 protein. The repertoire has 66,000 or so distinct CDR3 sequences, roughly two fifths of them found once; the top ten carry over 7.5%. Sequences were obtained from breast tumor tissue. Receptor source: a female donor with breast cancer. Some clones in this sample may be carry-over from other donors' samples.

Concerning this clonotype: A much larger clonotype is one base distant, so this may be a read error. The chain recombines TRBV7-2 with TRBJ1-2; the D gene is possibly TRBD1 (6 bases). Germline CDR1 is SGHTA and CDR2 is FQGNSA. The CDR3 contains 15 residues. The CDR3 loop is CASSLAPGVNYGHTF. The CDR3 DNA reads TGTGCCAGCAGCTTAGCGCCAGGGGTTAACTATGGCCACACCTTC.

Comments on this clonotype: One end of the junction varies from germline; a read error may be responsible. The V and J genes are TRBV7-8 and TRBJ1-2, with a possible D match to TRBD1 (5 bases). This CDR3 is built from 12 residues. CDR1 and CDR2 (germline): SGHVS, FQNEAQ. The CDR3 bases are TGTGCCAGCAGCCCGGGGGGGTTCGGCTACTCCTTC. Its translation is CASSPGGFGYSF.

Many counts were recorded for this clonotype. The V and J genes are TRBV5-1 and TRBJ1-2; 9 nucleotides match TRBD1. Germline trimming cut 0 bases from V and 4 bases from J; bases unmatched to any gene: 10. The CDR3 covers 17 residues. Per germline, CDR1 SGHRS and CDR2 YFSETQ. CDR3 region: CASSLETGGSRGYGYTF. DNA for the CDR3: TGCGCCAGCAGCTTGGAAACAGGGGGCTCGCGGGGCTATGGCTACACCTTC.

V gene TRBV7-2 combines with J gene TRBJ1-6; D perhaps matches TRBD1 (5 bases). Per the germline V gene, CDR1 is SGHTA and CDR2 is FQGNSA. This CDR3 region has 14 residues. V lost 4 bases and J 9 bases, leaving 13 bases between the germline ends. The CDR3 DNA reads TGTGCCAGCAGCTACCAGGGTGAGGGTTCACCCCTCCACTTT. This gives the protein CASSYQGEGSPLHF. The full variable domain, in which reference TRBV7-2 and TRBJ1-6 provide the parts outside the CDR3, is GAGVSQSPSNKVTEKGKDVELRCDPISGHTALYWYRQSLGQGLEFLIYFQGNSAPDKSGLPSDRFSAERTGGSVSTLTIQRTQQEDSAVYLCASSYQGEGSPLHFGNGTRLTVT.

This clonotype was observed many times. This sequence joins TRBV20-1 and TRBJ2-7, with D possibly being TRBD1 (6 bases). V lost 3 bases and J 2 bases, leaving 17 bases between the germline ends. Germline assignment: CDR1 DFQATT and CDR2 SNEGSKA (reference sequence). This CDR3 is built from 15 residues. The CDR3 loop reads CSASNRQGIPYEQYF. The CDR3 region has the DNA TGCAGTGCTAGTAACCGGCAGGGGATTCCCTACGAGCAGTACTTC.

This clonotype was recorded at least ten times. This chain links TRBV7-9 with TRBJ2-7; D not resolved. This CDR3 comprises 14 residues. V was trimmed by 3 bases and J by 0 bases, leaving 9 bases between them. Germline V gene data show CDR1 as SEHNR and CDR2 as FQNEAQ (reference sequence). This CDR3 is CASSLSQNSYEQYF. The DNA of the CDR3 is TGTGCCAGCAGCTTGTCTCAGAACTCCTACGAGCAGTACTTC.

The chain uses TRBV20-1 and TRBJ2-3; TRBD2 aligns across 7 bases. The CDR3 has 14 amino acids. J lost 5 bases, V lost 0 bases, and 5 bases had no gene match. Looked up from germline, CDR1 is DFQATT and CDR2 is SNEGSKA (reference sequence). The CDR3 bases are TGCAGTGCTAGAGAGAGGGTAGCGGGAGATACGCAGTATTTT. Encoded protein: CSARERVAGDTQYF.

The gene calls are TRBV29-1 and TRBJ1-3; TRBD1 agrees at 7 bases. The CDR3 sequence is 14 residues long. The germline CDR1 and CDR2 sequences are SQVTM and ANQGSEA. V shed 3 bases and J 2 bases; nucleotides not matched to a gene: 4. DNA for the CDR3: TGCAGCGTTGACCGCAGGGGGGCTGGAAACACCATATATTTT. This gives the protein CSVDRRGAGNTIYF. Drawing the rest from reference TRBV29-1 and TRBJ1-3, the complete variable domain is SAVISQKPSRDICQRGTSLTIQCQVDSQVTMMFWYRQQPGQSLTLIATANQGSEATYESGFVIDKFPISRPNLTFSTLTVSNMSPEDSSIYLCSVDRRGAGNTIYFGEGSWLTVV.

The table lists this clonotype with a count of one. The chain recombines TRBV12-3 or TRBV12-4 with TRBJ2-7, with 9 bases matching TRBD1. The junction had 10 bases not matched to a gene; V was cut back by 4 bases and J by 3 bases. This CDR3 has 16 residues. CDR3 coding DNA: TGTGCCAGCAGTTCCTATCCGGGACAGGGCCGCTACGAGCAGTACTTC. Translating gives CASSSYPGQGRYEQYF.

As to this clonotype: This may arise from a read error, as a much more abundant clone is one base away. The CDR3 nucleotides read TGCAGTGCCGGACCGGGGCAGACTTATGCCTACACCTTC. Residues: CSAGPGQTYAYTF. This chain uses TRBV20-1 with TRBJ1-2; a possible D gene is TRBD1 (5 bases). The CDR3 consists of 13 residues. Germline V CDR1 and CDR2: DFQATT, SNEGSKA (reference sequence).

This clonotype was observed many times. V gene TRBV7-2 combines with J gene TRBJ2-3; 9 bases match TRBD2. The CDR3 runs to 17 residues. The germline V gene encodes CDR1 SGHTA and CDR2 FQGNSA. The trim removed 4 bases at V and 1 base at J, leaving 9 bases unmatched. The CDR3 region is CASSSPAVAGGTDTQYF. CDR3 nucleotide sequence: TGTGCCAGCAGCTCCCCCGCGGTAGCGGGGGGCACAGATACGCAGTATTTT.

A note on this clonotype: A much larger clone is a single base away; this may be a read error. This rearrangement joins TRBV6-9 to TRBJ1-1; the match to TRBD1 covers 9 bases. This CDR3 spans 13 amino acids. Germline V CDR1 and CDR2: MNHGY, SVAAGI. For the CDR3, the DNA is TGTGCCAGCAGGGGACAGGGAAACACTGGAGCTTTCTTT. This translates into CASRGQGNTGAFF.

There are a few counts of this clonotype. The V call is TRBV20-1, the J call TRBJ1-4; the D gene is possibly TRBD1 (6 bases). The CDR3 spans 15 residues. Germline V gene sequence: CDR1 DFQATT, CDR2 SNEGSKA (reference sequence). Trimming removed 1 base from V and 5 bases from J, with 14 bases in between. As DNA, the CDR3 is TGCAGTGCTAGAGGCAGGGGAACCTACAATGAAAAACTGTTTTTT. This sequence encodes CSARGRGTYNEKLFF.

The CDR3 coding sequence is TGTGCCAGCAGCCTACTGGACAGGCGGAGAGAGACCCAGTACTTC. Translation: CASSLLDRRRETQYF. J is TRBJ2-5 and V is TRBV7-2; 7 bases line up with TRBD1. The V gene's germline CDR1 is SGHTA and CDR2 FQGNSA. CDR3 size: 15 residues. Trimming cost V 5 bases and J 4 bases; bases outside gene matches: 10.

This clonotype was recorded a few times. The chain joins TRBV6-4 to TRBJ2-3; the D is unclear. CDR3 length: 13 amino acids. Germline assignment: CDR1 MRHNA and CDR2 SNTAGT. Trimming cost V 0 bases and J 11 bases, with 12 bases left between them. The CDR3 DNA follows: TGTGCCAGCAGTGACTCGACGAACAATGAGCAGTATTTT. It translates to CASSDSTNNEQYF.

This clonotype has just one count. The chain joins TRBV9 to TRBJ2-3; TRBD2 might be the D (6 bases). The V and J ends lost 0 bases and 0 bases respectively, with 11 bases between them. The CDR3 runs to 16 residues. The germline gives CDR1 SGDLS, CDR2 YYNGEE. The CDR3 bases are TGTGCCAGCAGCGTAGTGGCGGGAATAAGCACAGATACGCAGTATTTT. It is translated as CASSVVAGISTDTQYF.

This clonotype was detected ten times or more. A much larger clone differs by one base, so this may be a read error. The V call is TRBV2, the J call TRBJ2-5; D might be TRBD1 (5 bases). The V gene's germline CDR1 is SNHLY and CDR2 FYNNEI. The CDR3 is 12 residues long. The CDR3 bases are TGTGCCGGCAGGGATAACCAAGAGACCCAGTACTTC. It codes for CAGRDNQETQYF. The whole variable domain, remainder taken from reference TRBV2 and TRBJ2-5, is EPEVTQTPSHQVTQMGQEVILRCVPISNHLYFYWYRQILGQKVEFLVSFYNNEISEKSEIFDDQFSVERPDGSNFTLKIRSTKLEDSAMYFCAGRDNQETQYFGPGTRLLVL.

For this clonotype: Since no conserved phenylalanine or tryptophan closes the CDR3, a read error is the likely cause. The chain has TRBV5-8 and TRBJ1-1, with a tentative D call TRBD1 (5 bases). The CDR3 has 15 amino acids. V dropped 7 bases and J dropped 1 base, with 17 bases sitting between them. The germline CDR1 and CDR2 sequences are SGHTS and YDEGEE. CDR3 region: CASPDWGQGNTEAFL. The CDR3 region has the DNA TGTGCCAGCCCTGACTGGGGTCAGGGGAACACTGAAGCTTTCCTT.

For this clonotype: Mismatch with germline at one junction end may stem from a read error. The chain employs TRBV12-3 or TRBV12-4 and TRBJ2-7; D possibly corresponds to TRBD1 (6 bases). The CDR3 is made up of 14 amino acids. CDR3 sequence: CASSLVDSPYEQYF. The CDR3 nucleotides read TGTGCCAGCAGCTTAGTGGACAGCCCCTACGAGCAGTACTTC.

With respect to this clonotype: A single base separates this from a much larger clone, so it may be a read error. The chain is built from TRBV6-6 and TRBJ1-2, with D possibly TRBD1 on 6 matching bases. Between the trimmed V and J ends, which lost 5 bases and 5 bases, there was a span of 12 bases. The germline V gene has CDR1 MNHNY and CDR2 SVGAGI (reference sequence). This CDR3 spans 13 amino acids. CDR3 nucleotide sequence: TGTGCCAGCAGTCCCGACAGGTTTTATGGCTACACCTTC. This codes for CASSPDRFYGYTF.

The chain is built from TRBV7-2 and TRBJ1-6; possibly TRBD1 for D (5 bases). This CDR3 is 14 amino acids long. Germline V lookup: CDR1 SGHTA, CDR2 FQGNSA. V lost 0 bases to trimming and J lost 11 bases, with 11 bases between them. CDR3 loop: CASSLARGKPPLHF. The CDR3 coding sequence is TGTGCCAGCAGCTTAGCAAGGGGAAAGCCACCCCTCCACTTT.

The genes are TRBV7-2 and TRBJ2-7, with D hard to call. There are 15 residues in the CDR3. Germline loops: CDR1 SGHTA, CDR2 FQGNSA. The V end was cut by 7 bases, the J end by 4 bases, with 20 bases between. This CDR3 reads CASTPGWSYRYEQYF. CDR3 sequence (DNA): TGTGCCAGCACCCCCGGATGGTCCTATAGATACGAGCAGTACTTC.

The chain has TRBV20-1 and TRBJ1-5; tentative D call: TRBD1 (5 bases). The germline V and J ends were trimmed by 5 bases and 4 bases, with 18 bases remaining between them. Germline V CDR1 and CDR2: DFQATT, SNEGSKA (reference sequence). This CDR3 contains 15 residues. CDR3 nucleotide sequence: TGCAGTGCTCCGGGAAGGGGCACGGGTAATCAGCCCCAGCATTTT. Amino acid sequence: CSAPGRGTGNQPQHF.

This clonotype was counted many times. The chain has TRBV2 and TRBJ2-3; 9 positions match TRBD2. The junction had 5 bases not matched to a gene; V was cut back by 1 base and J by 0 bases. The germline V gene has CDR1 SNHLY and CDR2 FYNNEI. The CDR3 length is 17 residues. DNA for the CDR3: TGTGCCAGCAGTGAAGGGGCTAGCGGGGATAGCACAGATACGCAGTATTTT. This translates into CASSEGASGDSTDTQYF.

This clonotype was counted at least ten times. The gene calls are TRBV19 and TRBJ1-5, with D perhaps matching TRBD1 (5 bases). Germline V lookup: CDR1 LNHDA, CDR2 SQIVND (reference sequence). There are 15 residues in the CDR3. Between the trimmed V and J ends, which lost 3 bases and 3 bases, there was a span of 12 bases. CDR3 sequence: CASSILVGANQPQHF. The CDR3 DNA is TGTGCCAGTAGTATTTTGGTAGGGGCCAATCAGCCCCAGCATTTT.

This clonotype showed up just once. This chain uses TRBV12-3 or TRBV12-4 with TRBJ2-2, with D uncertain. The V end was cut by 7 bases, the J end by 4 bases, with 13 bases between. The CDR3 runs 14 residues. DNA for the CDR3: TGTGCCAGCACCCCATCCCTCGCCACCGGGGAGCTGTTTTTT. It specifies CASTPSLATGELFF.

As to this clonotype: This likely comes from a read error, as the CDR3 has no conserved phenylalanine or tryptophan at its end. The chain uses TRBV7-8 and TRBJ2-5; unclear D gene. Germline values: CDR1 SGHVS, CDR2 FQNEAQ. This CDR3 is built from 11 residues. CDR3: CASSRWETQYL. CDR3 nucleotides: TGTGCTAGCAGCCGGTGGGAGACCCAGTACCTC.

This clonotype turned up a few times. A read error may explain this, as a much larger clone is one base away. V usage is TRBV12-3 or TRBV12-4 and J usage is TRBJ2-2; 7 bases map to TRBD2. The CDR3 extends over 15 amino acids. J gave up 4 bases and V 3 bases, and 5 bases lay outside the gene matches. CDR3 region: CASSFDRTSTGELFF. The CDR3 region has the DNA TGTGCCAGCAGTTTCGACCGGACTAGCACCGGGGAGCTGTTTTTT.